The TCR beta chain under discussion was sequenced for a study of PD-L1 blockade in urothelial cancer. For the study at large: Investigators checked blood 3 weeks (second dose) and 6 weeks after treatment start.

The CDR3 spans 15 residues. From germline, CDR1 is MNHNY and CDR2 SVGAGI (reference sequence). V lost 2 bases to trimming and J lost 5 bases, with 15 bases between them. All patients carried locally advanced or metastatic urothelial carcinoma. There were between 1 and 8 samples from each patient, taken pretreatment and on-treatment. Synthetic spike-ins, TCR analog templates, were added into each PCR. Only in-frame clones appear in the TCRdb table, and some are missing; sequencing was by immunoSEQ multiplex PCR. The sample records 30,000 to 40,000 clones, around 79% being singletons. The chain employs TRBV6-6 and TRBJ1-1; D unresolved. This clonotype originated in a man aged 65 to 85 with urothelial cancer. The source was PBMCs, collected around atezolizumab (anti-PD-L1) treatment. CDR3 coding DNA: TGTGCCAGCAGTTACCACTCCAGAGGCACGACTGAAGCTTTCTTT. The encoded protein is CASSYHSRGTTEAFF.